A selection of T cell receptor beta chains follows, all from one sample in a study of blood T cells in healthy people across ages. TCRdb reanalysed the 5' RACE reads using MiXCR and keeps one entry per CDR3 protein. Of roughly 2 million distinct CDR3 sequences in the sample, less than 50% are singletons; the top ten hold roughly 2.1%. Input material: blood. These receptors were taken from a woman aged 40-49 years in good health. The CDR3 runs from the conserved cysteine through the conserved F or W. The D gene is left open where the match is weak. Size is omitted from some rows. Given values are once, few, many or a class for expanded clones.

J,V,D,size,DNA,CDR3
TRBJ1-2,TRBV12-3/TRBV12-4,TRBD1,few,TGTGCCAGCAGGGGACAGGGGGCCGTCTCTAACTATGGCTACACCTTC,CASRGQGAVSNYGYTF
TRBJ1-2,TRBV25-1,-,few,TGTGCCAGCAGTGACCTAGACTTCGGATTCTATGGCTACACCTTC,CASSDLDFGFYGYTF
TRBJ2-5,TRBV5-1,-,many,TGCGCCAGCACTTGGGGGGAGACCCAGTACTTC,CASTWGETQYF
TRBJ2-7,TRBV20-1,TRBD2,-,TGCAGTGCTAGTGGGCTAGCGGGGGGCTTGAGCTCCAATGAGCAGTACTTC,CSASGLAGGLSSNEQYF
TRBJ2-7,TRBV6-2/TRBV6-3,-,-,TGTGCCAGCAGTTACCGGCTAGCTGTAACCCAGTACTTC,CASSYRLAVTQYF
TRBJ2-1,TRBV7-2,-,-,TGTGCCAGCAGCTTAGAGGCGGGACAATACAATGAGCAGTTCTTC,CASSLEAGQYNEQFF
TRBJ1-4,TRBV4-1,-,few,TGCGCCAGCAGCCATCCGATCAACCCTGAAAAACTGTTTTTT,CASSHPINPEKLFF
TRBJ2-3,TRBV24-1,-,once,TGTGCCACCAGTGATGTATCCGACAGAGATACGCAGTATTTT,CATSDVSDRDTQYF
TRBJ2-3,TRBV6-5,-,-,TGTGCCGGCAGTTACTCACAAGCTAGGGACACAGATACGCAGTATTTT,CAGSYSQARDTDTQYF
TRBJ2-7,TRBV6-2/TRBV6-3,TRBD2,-,TGTGCCAGCAGTTACTTCGGGCTAGCGGGGGGAAAGCAGTACTTC,CASSYFGLAGGKQYF
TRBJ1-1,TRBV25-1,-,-,TGTGCCAGCAGTGAGGGGCCCGATTGGACTGAAGCTTTCTTT,CASSEGPDWTEAFF
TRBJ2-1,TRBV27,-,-,TGTGCCAGCAGTTTAGTAAAGAGTATATACAATGAGCAGTTCTTC,CASSLVKSIYNEQFF
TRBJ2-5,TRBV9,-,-,TGTGCCAGCAGCGTCAATACAGGATCCCGTGAGACCCAGTACTTC,CASSVNTGSRETQYF
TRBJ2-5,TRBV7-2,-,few,TGTGCCAGCAGCTTAGTGCCAAATCCAGAGGAGACCCAGTACTTC,CASSLVPNPEETQYF
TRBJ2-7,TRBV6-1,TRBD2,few,TGTGCCAGCAGTGAACGGGGGGGCATCCACGAGCAGTACTTC,CASSERGGIHEQYF
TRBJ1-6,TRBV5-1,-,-,TGCGCCAGCAGCTCCGGGGACCCTAATTCACCCCTCCACTTT,CASSSGDPNSPLHF
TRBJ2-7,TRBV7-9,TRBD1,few,TGTGCCAGCAGCCCCGTGGACAGGGCCTCCTACGAGCAGTACTTC,CASSPVDRASYEQYF
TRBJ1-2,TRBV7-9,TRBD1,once,TGTGCCAGCAGTCAGACCGGGACAGGGAGCGACTATGGCTACACCTTC,CASSQTGTGSDYGYTF
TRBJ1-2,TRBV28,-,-,TGTGCCAGCGGGCAGTTCTATGGCTACACCTTC,CASGQFYGYTF
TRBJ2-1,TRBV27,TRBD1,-,TGTGCCAGCAGGGCTCACCGGGACAGGGTGAGAAATGAGCAGTTCTTC,CASRAHRDRVRNEQFF
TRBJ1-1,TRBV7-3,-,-,TGTGCCAGCAGCTTAACGGCGGACAGACACACTGAAGCTTTCTTT,CASSLTADRHTEAFF
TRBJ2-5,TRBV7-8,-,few,TGTGCCAGCAGCGCCGGACAGTACAAAGAGACCCAGTACTTC,CASSAGQYKETQYF
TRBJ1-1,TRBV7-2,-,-,TGTGCCAGCAGCCGCCTCGCTATGATGAACACTGAAGCTTTCTTT,CASSRLAMMNTEAFF
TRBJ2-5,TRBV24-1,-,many,TGTGCCACCAGTGACCCTGGGGGAGGTGAGACCCAGTACTTC,CATSDPGGGETQYF
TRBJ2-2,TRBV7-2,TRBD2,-,TGTGCCAGCAGCTTAAGTCGGCTAGCGGGGGGGCTGCACACCGGGGAGCTGTTTTTT,CASSLSRLAGGLHTGELFF
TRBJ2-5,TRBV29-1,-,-,TGCAGCGACCTGGCAGGGGAAGAGACCCAGTACTTC,CSDLAGEETQYF
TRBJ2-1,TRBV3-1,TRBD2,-,TGTGCCAGCAGCCAAGATCGAGGCGGGGGTTCCTACAATGAGCAGTTCTTC,CASSQDRGGGSYNEQFF
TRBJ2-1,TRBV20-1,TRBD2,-,TGCAGTGCTAGAAAGGCGGGGGGATACAATGAGCAGTTCTTC,CSARKAGGYNEQFF
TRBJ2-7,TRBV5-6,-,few,TGTGCCAGCAGCTTGACAGGGAAGGCCCCCTACGAGCAGTACTTC,CASSLTGKAPYEQYF
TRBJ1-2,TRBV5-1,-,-,TGCGCCAGCAGGAGCGGAGGGCGGCTCGAGGGCTACACCTTC,CASRSGGRLEGYTF
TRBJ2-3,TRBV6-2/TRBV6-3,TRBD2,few,TGTGCCAGCAGTTACCCGGCGGATGGACTAGCGGGGGGAAACACAGATACGCAGTATTTT,CASSYPADGLAGGNTDTQYF